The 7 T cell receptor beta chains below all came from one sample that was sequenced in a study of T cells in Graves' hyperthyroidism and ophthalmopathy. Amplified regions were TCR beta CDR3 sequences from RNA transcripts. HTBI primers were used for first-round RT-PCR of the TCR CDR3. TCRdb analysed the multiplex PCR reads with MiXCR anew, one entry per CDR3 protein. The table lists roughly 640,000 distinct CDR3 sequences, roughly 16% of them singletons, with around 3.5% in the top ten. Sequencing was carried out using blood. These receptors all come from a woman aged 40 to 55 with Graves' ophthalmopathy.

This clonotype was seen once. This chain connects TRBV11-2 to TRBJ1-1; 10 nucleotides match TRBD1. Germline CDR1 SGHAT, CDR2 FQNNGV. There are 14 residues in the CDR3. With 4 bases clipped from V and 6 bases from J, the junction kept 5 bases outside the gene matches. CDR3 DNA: TGTGCCAGCAGCTCGGGACAGGGGTGGTCTGAAGCTTTCTTT. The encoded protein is CASSSGQGWSEAFF. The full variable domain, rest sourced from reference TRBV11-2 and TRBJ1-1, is EAGVAQSPRYKIIEKRQSVAFWCNPISGHATLYWYQQILGQGPKLLIQFQNNGVVDDSQLPKDRFSAERLKGVDSTLKIQPAKLEDSAVYLCASSSGQGWSEAFFGQGTRLTVV.

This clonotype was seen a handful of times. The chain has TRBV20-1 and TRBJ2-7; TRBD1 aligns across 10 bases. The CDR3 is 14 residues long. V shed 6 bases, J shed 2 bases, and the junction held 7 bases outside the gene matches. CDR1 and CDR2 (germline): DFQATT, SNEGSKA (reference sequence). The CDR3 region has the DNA TGCAGTGCGCCGGACAGGGGGACAGCCTACGAGCAGTACTTC. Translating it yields CSAPDRGTAYEQYF.

The CDR3 sequence: CASTPGRGYTIYF. CDR3 bases: TGTGCCAGCACCCCCGGCAGGGGGTACACCATATATTTT. J is TRBJ1-3 and V is TRBV6-2 or TRBV6-3; 7 nucleotides align to TRBD1. The trim removed 7 bases at V and 8 bases at J, leaving 8 bases unmatched. The CDR3 consists of 13 residues. Germline values: CDR1 MNHEY, CDR2 SVGEGT.

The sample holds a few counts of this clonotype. In DNA form, the CDR3 reads TGTGCCAGCAGGAGGGAGTCGAACACTGAAGCTTTCTTT. This codes for CASRRESNTEAFF. The J gene is TRBJ1-1, the V gene TRBV6-2 or TRBV6-3, with D hard to call. Trimming cost V 6 bases and J 1 base, with 9 bases left between them. CDR3 size: 13 residues. In germline, CDR1 is MNHEY, CDR2 SVGEGT.

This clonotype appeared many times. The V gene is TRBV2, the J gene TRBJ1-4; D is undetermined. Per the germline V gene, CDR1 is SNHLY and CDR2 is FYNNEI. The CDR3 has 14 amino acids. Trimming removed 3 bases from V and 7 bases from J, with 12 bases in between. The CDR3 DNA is TGTGCCAGCAGTGACTTACGACAAGTTGAAAAACTGTTTTTT. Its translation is CASSDLRQVEKLFF. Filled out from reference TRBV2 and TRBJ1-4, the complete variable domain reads EPEVTQTPSHQVTQMGQEVILRCVPISNHLYFYWYRQILGQKVEFLVSFYNNEISEKSEIFDDQFSVERPDGSNFTLKIRSTKLEDSAMYFCASSDLRQVEKLFFGSGTQLSVL.

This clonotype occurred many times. This CDR3 is CASSAYTGASGANVLTF. The DNA for the CDR3 is TGTGCCAGCAGCGCCTACACAGGGGCCTCTGGGGCCAACGTCCTGACTTTC. The chain links TRBV7-9 to TRBJ2-6, with TRBD1 matching over 7 bases. The CDR3 loop spans 17 amino acids. J gave up 0 bases and V 5 bases, and 7 bases lay outside the gene matches. In germline, CDR1 is SEHNR, CDR2 FQNEAQ (reference sequence). The full variable domain, rest sourced from reference TRBV7-9 and TRBJ2-6, is DTGVSQNPRHKITKRGQNVTFRCDPISEHNRLYWYRQTLGQGPEFLTYFQNEAQLEKSRLLSDRFSAERPKGSFSTLEIQRTEQGDSAMYLCASSAYTGASGANVLTFGAGSRLTVL.

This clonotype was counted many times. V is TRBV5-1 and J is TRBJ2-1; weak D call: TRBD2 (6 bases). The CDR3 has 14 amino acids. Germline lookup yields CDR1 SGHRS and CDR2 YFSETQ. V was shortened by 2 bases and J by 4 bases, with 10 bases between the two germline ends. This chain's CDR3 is CASSFASEYNEQFF. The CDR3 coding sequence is TGCGCCAGCAGCTTCGCTAGCGAGTACAATGAGCAGTTCTTC. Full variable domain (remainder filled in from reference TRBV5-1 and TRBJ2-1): KAGVTQTPRYLIKTRGQQVTLSCSPISGHRSVSWYQQTPGQGLQFLFEYFSETQRNKGNFPGRFSGRQFSNSRSEMNVSTLELGDSALYLCASSFASEYNEQFFGPGTRLTVL.